The clone carrying this T cell receptor beta chain was found once. Its antigen is as yet unknown. Clones were read by immunoSEQ multiplex PCR, and TCRdb kept only the in-frame ones, dropping some. The table records 140,000 or so clones, about 88% of them present only once. These data come from a study of T cell responses to AZD1222 COVID-19 vaccine. Trimming removed 4 bases from V and 5 bases from J, with 15 bases in between. The CDR3 extends over 14 amino acids. Germline CDR1 is SGHKS and CDR2 is YYEKEE (reference sequence). General observations from the study: Vaccine-associated CD4 TCRs ranged over spike, dominating at 160-218 and 743-854. White British ancestry dominated among donors, who included more females, and clonal diversity was possibly underestimated. The breadth and depth of Spike-specific TCRs increased once two AZD1222 doses had been given.

The chain is built from TRBV5-5 and TRBJ2-5, with TRBD1 as a possible D gene (6 bases). The clonotype comes from an adult who received the AZD1222 COVID-19 vaccine. Specimen: peripheral blood, collected 28 days after the second AZD1222 dose. Written as DNA, the CDR3 is TGTGCCAGCAGCCCAACATCCAGGGGCGAGACCCAGTACTTC. It specifies CASSPTSRGETQYF. The full variable domain, completed using reference TRBV5-5 and TRBJ2-5, is DAGVTQSPTHLIKTRGQQVTLRCSPISGHKSVSWYQQVLGQGPQFIFQYYEKEERGRGNFPDRFSARQFPNYSSELNVNALLLGDSALYLCASSPTSRGETQYFGPGTRLLVL.